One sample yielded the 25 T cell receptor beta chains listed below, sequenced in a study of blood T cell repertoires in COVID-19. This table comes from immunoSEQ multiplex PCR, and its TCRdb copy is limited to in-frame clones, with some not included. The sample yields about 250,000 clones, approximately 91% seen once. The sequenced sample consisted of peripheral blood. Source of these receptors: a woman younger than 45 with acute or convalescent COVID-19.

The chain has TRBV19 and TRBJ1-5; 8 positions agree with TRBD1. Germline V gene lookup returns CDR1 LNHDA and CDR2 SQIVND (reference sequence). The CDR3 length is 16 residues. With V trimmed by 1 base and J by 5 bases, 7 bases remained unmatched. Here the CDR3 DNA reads TGTGCCAGTAGTATAGGAACCAGGGGGCGCCATCAGCCCCAGCATTTT. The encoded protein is CASSIGTRGRHQPQHF.

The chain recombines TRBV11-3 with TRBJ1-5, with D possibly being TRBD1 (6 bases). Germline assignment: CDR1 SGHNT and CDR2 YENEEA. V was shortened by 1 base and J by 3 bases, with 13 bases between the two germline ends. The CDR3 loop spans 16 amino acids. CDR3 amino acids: CASSLAGEWYNQPQHF. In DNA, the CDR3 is TGTGCCAGCAGCTTAGCAGGGGAGTGGTACAATCAGCCCCAGCATTTT.

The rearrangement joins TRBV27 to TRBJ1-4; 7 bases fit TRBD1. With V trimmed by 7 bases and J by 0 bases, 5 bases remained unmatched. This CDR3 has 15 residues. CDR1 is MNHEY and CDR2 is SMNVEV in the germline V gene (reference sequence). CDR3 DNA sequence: TGTGCCAGCACCAGGGGGGCCGCAACTAATGAAAAACTGTTTTTT. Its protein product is CASTRGAATNEKLFF.

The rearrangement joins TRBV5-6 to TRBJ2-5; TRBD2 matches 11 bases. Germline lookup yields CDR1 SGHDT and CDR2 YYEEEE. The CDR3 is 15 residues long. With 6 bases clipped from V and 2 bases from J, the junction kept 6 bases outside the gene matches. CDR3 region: CASNEGLADQETQYF. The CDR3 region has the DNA TGTGCCAGCAACGAGGGACTAGCGGATCAAGAGACCCAGTACTTC. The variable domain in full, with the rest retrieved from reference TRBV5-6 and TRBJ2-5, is DAGVTQSPTHLIKTRGQQVTLRCSPKSGHDTVSWYQQALGQGPQFIFQYYEEEERQRGNFPDRFSGHQFPNYSSELNVNALLLGDSALYLCASNEGLADQETQYFGPGTRLLVL.

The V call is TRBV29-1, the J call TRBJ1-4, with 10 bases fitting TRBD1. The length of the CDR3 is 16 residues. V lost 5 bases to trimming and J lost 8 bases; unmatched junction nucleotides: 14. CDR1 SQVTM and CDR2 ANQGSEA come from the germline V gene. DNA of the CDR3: TGCAGCGTTATATCCCGGGACAGGGGAAAGGGGGAAAAACTGTTTTTT. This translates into CSVISRDRGKGEKLFF.

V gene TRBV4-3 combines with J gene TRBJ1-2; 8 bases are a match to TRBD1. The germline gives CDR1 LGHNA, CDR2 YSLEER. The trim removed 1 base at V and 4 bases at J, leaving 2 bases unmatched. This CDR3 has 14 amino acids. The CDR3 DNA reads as TGCGCCAGCAGCCAAGGCCAGGGGGCCTATGGCTACACCTTC. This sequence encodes CASSQGQGAYGYTF.

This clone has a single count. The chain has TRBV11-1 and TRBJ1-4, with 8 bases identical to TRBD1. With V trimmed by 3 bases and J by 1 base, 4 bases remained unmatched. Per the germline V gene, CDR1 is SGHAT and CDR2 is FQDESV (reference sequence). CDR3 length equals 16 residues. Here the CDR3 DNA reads TGTGCCAGCAGCTTCGGGACAGGCCAAACTAATGAAAAACTGTTTTTT. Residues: CASSFGTGQTNEKLFF. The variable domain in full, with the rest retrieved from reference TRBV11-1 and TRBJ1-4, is EAEVAQSPRYKITEKSQAVAFWCDPISGHATLYWYRQILGQGPELLVQFQDESVVDDSQLPKDRFSAERLKGVDSTLKIQPAELGDSAMYLCASSFGTGQTNEKLFFGSGTQLSVL.

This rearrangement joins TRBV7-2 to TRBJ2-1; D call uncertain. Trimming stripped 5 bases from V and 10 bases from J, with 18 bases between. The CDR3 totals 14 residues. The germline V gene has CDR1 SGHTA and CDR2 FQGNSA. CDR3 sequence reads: CASSAAASSREQFF. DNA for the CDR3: TGTGCCAGCAGCGCCGCGGCCTCTTCCCGCGAGCAGTTCTTC. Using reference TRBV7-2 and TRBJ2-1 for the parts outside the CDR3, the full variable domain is GAGVSQSPSNKVTEKGKDVELRCDPISGHTALYWYRQSLGQGLEFLIYFQGNSAPDKSGLPSDRFSAERTGGSVSTLTIQRTQQEDSAVYLCASSAAASSREQFFGPGTRLTVL.

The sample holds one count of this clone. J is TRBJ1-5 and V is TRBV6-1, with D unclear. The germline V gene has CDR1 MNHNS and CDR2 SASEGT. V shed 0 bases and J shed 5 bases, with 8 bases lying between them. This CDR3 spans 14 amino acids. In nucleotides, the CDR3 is TGTGCCAGCAGTGAAGCGTTAGTACATCAGCCCCAGCATTTT. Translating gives CASSEALVHQPQHF.

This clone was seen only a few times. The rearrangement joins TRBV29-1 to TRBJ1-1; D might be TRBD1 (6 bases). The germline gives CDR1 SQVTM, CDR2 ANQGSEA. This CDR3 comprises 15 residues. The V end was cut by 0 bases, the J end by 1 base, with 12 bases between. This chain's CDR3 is CSVEDSGTSNTEAFF. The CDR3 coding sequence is TGCAGCGTTGAAGATTCCGGGACATCGAACACTGAAGCTTTCTTT. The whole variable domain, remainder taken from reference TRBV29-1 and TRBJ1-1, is SAVISQKPSRDICQRGTSLTIQCQVDSQVTMMFWYRQQPGQSLTLIATANQGSEATYESGFVIDKFPISRPNLTFSTLTVSNMSPEDSSIYLCSVEDSGTSNTEAFFGQGTRLTVV.

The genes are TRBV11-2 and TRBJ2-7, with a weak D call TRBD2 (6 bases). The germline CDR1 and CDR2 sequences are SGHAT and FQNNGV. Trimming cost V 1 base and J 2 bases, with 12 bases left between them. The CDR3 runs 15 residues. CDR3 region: CASSLVASATYEQYF. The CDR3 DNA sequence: TGTGCCAGCAGCTTAGTGGCTAGCGCGACCTACGAGCAGTACTTC.

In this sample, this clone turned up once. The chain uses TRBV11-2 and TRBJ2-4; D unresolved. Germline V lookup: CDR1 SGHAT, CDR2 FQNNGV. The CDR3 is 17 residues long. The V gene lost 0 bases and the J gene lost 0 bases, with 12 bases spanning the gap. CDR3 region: CASSLDHYSIAKNIQYF. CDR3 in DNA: TGTGCCAGCAGCTTAGATCATTACAGCATAGCCAAAAACATTCAGTACTTC.

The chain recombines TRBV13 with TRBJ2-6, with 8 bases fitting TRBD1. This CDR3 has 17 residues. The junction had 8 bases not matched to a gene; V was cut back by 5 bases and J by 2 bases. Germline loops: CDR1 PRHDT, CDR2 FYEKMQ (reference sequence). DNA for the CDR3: TGTGCCAGCAGCCCCAGGGGGCGCGGGGCTGGGGCCAACGTCCTGACTTTC. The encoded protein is CASSPRGRGAGANVLTF.

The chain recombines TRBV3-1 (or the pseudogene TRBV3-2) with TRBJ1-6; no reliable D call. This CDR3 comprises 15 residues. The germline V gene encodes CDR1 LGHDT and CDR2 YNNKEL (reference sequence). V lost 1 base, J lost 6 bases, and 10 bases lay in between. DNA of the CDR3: TGTGCCAGCAGCCAAGGTGGCAGAAGTAATTCACCCCTCCACTTT. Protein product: CASSQGGRSNSPLHF.

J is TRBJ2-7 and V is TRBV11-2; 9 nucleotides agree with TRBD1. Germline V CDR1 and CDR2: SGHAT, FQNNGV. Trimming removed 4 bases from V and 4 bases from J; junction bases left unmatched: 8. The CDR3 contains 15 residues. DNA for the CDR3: TGTGCCAGCAGCTCGCAGACAGGGGGTTTATACGAGCAGTACTTC. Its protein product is CASSSQTGGLYEQYF.

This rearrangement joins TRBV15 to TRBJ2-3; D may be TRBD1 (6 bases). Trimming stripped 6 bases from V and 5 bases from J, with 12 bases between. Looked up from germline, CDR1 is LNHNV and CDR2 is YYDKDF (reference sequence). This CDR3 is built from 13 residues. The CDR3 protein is CATRVTGLDTQYF. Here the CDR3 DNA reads TGTGCCACCAGAGTAACAGGGTTAGATACGCAGTATTTT.

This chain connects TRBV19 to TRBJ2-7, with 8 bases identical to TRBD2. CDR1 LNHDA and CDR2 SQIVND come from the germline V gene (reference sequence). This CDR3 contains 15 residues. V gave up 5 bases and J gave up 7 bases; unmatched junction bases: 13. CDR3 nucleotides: TGTGCCAGTAGTTCTAACAGTGCGGGGGGCTCGGAGCAGTACTTC. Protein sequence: CASSSNSAGGSEQYF. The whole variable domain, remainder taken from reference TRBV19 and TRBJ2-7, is DGGITQSPKYLFRKEGQNVTLSCEQNLNHDAMYWYRQDPGQGLRLIYYSQIVNDFQKGDIAEGYSVSREKKESFPLTVTSAQKNPTAFYLCASSSNSAGGSEQYFGPGTRLTVT.

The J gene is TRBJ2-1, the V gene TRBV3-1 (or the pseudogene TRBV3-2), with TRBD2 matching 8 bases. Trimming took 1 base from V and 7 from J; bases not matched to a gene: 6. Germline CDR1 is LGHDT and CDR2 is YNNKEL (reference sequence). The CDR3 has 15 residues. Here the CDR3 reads CASSQAFSGKNEQFF. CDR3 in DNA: TGTGCCAGCAGCCAAGCGTTTAGCGGGAAAAATGAGCAGTTCTTC.

The CDR3 DNA reads TGCGCCAGCAGCCAAGATCCCCCTGCAGGGGGCACTGAAGCTTTCTTT. Translating gives CASSQDPPAGGTEAFF. The chain is built from TRBV4-3 and TRBJ1-1, with TRBD1 identical over 7 bases. Germline V gives CDR1 LGHNA, CDR2 YSLEER. The CDR3 is 16 amino acids. V lost 0 bases to trimming and J lost 4 bases; unmatched junction nucleotides: 8.

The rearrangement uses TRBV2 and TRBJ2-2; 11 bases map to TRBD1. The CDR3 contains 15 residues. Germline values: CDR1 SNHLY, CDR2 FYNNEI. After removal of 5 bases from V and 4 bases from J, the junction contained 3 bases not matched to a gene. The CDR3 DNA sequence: TGTGCCAGCAGTCGGGACAGGGGGGGCACCGGGGAGCTGTTTTTT. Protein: CASSRDRGGTGELFF.

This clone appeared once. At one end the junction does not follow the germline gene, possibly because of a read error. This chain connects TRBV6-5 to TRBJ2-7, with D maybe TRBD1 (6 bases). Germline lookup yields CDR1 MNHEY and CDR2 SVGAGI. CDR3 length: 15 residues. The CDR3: CASNYGQTGAYEQYF. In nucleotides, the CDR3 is TGTGCCAGCAATTACGGACAGACTGGGGCCTACGAGCAGTACTTC.

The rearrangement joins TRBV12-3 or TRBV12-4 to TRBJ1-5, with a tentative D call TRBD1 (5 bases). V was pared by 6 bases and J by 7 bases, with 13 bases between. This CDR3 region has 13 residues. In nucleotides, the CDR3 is TGTGCCAGCAGCATGGGGGAGGGCCAGCCCCAGCATTTT. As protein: CASSMGEGQPQHF.

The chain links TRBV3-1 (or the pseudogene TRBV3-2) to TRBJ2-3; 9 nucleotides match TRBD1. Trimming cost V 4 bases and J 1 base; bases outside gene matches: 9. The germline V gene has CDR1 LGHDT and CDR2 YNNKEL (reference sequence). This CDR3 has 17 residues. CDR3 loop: CASSRNTGGAGTDTQYF. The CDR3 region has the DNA TGTGCCAGCAGCCGGAACACAGGGGGCGCTGGCACAGATACGCAGTATTTT.

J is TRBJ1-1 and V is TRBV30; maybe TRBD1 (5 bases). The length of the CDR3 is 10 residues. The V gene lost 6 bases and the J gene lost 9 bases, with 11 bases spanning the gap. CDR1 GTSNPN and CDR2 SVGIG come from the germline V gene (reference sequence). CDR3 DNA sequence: TGTGCCTGTACAGGCGGTAAAGCTTTCTTT. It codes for CACTGGKAFF.

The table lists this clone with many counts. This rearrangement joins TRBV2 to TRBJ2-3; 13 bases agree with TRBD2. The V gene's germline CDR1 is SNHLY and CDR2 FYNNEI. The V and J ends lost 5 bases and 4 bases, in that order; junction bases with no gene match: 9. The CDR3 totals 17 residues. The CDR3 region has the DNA TGTGCCAGCAGTCTACCGGGACTAGCGGGAAGGGCAGATACGCAGTATTTT. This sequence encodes CASSLPGLAGRADTQYF.